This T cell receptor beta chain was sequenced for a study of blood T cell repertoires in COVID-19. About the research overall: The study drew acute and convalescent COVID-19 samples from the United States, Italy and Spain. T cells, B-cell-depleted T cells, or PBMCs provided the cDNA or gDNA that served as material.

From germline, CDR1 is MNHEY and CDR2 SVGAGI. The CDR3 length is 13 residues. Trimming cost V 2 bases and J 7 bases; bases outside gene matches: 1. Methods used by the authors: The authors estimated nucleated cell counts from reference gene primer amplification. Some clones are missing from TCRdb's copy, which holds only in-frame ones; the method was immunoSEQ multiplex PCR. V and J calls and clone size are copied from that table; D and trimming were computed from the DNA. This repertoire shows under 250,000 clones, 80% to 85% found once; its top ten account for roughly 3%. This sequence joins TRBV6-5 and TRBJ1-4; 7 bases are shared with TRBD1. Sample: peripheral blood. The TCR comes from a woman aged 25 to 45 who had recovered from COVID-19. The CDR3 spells CASSYTGVEKLFF. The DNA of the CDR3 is TGTGCCAGCAGTTACACAGGGGTTGAAAAACTGTTTTTT.